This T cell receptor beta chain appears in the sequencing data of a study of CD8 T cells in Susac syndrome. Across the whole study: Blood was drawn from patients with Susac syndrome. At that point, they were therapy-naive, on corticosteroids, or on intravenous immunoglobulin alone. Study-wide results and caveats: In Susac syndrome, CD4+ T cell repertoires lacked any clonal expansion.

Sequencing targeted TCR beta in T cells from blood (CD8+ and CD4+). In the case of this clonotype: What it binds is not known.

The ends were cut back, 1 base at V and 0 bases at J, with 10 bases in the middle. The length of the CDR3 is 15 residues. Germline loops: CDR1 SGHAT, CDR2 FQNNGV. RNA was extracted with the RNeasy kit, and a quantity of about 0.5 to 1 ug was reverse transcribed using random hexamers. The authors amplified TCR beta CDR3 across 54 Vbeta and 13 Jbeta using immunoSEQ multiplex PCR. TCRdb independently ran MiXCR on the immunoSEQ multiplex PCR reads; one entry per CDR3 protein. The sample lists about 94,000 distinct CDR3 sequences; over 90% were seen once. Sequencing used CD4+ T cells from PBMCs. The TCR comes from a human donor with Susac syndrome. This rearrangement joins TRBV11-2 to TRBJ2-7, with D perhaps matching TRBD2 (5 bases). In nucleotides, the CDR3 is TGTGCCAGCAGCTTAGCGGACTGGTACTCCTACGAGCAGTACTTC. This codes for CASSLADWYSYEQYF.